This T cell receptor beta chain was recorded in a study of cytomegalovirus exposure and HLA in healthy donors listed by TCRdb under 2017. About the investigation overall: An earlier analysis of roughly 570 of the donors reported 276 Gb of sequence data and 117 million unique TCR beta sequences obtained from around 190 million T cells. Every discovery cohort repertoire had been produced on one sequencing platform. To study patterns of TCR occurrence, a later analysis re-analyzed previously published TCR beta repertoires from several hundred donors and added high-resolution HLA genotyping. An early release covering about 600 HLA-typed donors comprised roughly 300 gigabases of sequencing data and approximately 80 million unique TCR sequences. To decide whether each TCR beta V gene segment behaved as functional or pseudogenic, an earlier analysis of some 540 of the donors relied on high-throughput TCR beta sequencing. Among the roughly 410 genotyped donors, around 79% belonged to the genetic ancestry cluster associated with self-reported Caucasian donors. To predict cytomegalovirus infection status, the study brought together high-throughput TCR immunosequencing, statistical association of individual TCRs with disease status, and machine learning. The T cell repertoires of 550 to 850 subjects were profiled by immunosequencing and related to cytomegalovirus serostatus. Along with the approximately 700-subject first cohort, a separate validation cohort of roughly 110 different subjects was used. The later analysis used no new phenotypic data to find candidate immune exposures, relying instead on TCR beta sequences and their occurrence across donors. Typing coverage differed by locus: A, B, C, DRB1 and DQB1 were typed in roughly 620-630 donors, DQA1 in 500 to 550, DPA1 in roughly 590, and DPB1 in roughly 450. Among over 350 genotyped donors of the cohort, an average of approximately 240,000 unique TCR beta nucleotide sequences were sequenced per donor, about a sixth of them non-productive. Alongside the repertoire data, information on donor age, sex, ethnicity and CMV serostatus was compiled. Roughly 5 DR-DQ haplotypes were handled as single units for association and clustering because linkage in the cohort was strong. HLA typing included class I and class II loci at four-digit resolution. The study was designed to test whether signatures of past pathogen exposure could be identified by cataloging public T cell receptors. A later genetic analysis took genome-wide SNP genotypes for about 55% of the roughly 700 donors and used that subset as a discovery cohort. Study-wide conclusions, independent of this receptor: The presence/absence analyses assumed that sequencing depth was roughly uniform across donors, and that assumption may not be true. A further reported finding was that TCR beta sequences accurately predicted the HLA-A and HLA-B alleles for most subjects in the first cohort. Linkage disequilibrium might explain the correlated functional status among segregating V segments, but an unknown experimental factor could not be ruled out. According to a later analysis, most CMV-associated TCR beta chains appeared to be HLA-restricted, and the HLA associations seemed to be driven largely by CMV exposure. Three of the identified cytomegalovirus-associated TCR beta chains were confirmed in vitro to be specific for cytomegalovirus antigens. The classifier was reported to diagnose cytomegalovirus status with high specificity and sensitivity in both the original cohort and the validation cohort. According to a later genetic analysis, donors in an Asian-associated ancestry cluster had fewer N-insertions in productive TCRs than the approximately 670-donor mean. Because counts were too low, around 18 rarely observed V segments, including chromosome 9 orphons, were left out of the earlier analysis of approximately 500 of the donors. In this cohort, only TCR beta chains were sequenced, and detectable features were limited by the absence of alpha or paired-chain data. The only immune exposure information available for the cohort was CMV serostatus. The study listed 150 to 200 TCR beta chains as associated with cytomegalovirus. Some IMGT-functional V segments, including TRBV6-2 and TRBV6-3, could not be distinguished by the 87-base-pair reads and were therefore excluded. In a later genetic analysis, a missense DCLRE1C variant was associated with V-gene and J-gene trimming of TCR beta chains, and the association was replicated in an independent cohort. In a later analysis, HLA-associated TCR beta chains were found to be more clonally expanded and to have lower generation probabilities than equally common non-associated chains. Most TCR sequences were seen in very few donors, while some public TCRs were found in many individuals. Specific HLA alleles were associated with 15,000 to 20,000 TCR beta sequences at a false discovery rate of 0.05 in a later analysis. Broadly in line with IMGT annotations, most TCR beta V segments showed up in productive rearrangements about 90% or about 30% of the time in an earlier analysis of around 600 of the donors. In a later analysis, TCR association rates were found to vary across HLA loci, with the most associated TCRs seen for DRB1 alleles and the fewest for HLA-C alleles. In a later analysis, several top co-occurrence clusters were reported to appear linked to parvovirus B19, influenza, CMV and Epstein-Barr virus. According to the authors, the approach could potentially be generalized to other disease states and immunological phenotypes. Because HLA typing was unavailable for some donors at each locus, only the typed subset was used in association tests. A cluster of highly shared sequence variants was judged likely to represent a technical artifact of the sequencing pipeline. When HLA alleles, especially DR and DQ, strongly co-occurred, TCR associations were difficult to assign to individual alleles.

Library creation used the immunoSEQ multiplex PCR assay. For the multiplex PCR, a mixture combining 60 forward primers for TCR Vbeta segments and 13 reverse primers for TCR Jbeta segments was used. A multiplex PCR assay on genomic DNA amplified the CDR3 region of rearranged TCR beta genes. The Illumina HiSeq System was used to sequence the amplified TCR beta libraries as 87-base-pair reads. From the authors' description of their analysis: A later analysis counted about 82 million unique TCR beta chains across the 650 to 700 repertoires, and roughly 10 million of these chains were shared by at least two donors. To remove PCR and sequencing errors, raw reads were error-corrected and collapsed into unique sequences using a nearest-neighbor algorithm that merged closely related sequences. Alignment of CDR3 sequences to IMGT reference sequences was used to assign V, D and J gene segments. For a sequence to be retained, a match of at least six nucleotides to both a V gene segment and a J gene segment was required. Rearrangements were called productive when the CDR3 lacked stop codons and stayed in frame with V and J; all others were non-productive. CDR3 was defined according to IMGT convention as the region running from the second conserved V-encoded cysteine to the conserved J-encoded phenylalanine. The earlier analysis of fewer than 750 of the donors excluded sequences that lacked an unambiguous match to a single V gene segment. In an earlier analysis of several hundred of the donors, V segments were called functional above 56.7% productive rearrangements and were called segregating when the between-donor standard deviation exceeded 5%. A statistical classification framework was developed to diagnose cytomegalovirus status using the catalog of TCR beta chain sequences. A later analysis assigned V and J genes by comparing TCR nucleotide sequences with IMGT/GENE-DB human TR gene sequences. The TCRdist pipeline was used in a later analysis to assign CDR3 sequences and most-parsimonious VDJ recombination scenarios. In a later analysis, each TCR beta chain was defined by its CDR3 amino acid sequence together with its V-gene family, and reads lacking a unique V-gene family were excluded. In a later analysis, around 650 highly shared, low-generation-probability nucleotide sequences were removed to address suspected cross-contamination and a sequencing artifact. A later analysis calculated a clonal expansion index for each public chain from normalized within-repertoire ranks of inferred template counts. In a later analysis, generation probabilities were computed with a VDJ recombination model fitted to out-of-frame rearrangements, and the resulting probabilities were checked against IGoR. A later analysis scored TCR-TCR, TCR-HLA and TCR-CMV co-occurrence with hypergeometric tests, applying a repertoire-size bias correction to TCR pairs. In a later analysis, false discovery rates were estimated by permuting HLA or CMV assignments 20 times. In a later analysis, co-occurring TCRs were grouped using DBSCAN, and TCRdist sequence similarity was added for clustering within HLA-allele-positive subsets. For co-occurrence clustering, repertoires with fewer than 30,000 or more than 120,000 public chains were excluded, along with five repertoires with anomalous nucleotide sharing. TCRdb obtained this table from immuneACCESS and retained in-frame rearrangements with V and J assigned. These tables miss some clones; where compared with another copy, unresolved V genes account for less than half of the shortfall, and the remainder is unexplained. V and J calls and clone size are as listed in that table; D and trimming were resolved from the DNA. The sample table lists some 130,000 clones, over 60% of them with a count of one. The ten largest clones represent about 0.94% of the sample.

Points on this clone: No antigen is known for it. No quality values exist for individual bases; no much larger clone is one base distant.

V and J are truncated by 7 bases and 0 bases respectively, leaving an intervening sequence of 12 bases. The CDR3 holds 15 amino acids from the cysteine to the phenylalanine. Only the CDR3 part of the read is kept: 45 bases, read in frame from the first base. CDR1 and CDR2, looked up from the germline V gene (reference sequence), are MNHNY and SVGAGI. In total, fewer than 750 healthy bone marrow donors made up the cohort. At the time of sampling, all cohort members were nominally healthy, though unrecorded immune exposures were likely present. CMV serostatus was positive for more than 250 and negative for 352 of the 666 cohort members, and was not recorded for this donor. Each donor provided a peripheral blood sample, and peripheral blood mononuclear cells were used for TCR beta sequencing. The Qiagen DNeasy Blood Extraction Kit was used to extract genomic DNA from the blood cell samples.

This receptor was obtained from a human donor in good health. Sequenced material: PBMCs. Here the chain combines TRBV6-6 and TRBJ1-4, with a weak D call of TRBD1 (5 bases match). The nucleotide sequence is TGTGCCAGCAATGGGGACTCTCCAACTAATGAAAAACTGTTTTTT. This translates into CASNGDSPTNEKLFF.